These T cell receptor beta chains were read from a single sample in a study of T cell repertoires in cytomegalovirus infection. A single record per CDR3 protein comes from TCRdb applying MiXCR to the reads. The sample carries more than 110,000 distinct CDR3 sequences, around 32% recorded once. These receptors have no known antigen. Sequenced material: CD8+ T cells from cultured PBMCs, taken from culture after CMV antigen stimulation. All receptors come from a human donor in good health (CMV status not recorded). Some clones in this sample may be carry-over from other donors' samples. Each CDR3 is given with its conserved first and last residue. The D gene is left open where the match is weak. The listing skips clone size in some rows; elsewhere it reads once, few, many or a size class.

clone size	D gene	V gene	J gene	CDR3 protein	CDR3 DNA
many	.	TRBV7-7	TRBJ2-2	CADVGGPVRQYTGELFF	TGTGCCGACGTCGGCGGGCCGGTTAGACAATACACCGGGGAGCTGTTTTTT
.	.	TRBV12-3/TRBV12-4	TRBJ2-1	CASSLTDGSYNEQFF	TGTGCCAGCAGTTTAACCGACGGCTCCTACAATGAGCAGTTCTTC
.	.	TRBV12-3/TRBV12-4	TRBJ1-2	CASSSYLYGCTF	TGTGCCAGCAGTTCTTACCTCTATGGCTGCACCTTC
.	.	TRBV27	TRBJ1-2	CASRLTQGSYGYTF	TGTGCCAGCAGACTCACCCAGGGGAGCTATGGCTACACCTTC
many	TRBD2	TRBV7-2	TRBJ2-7	CASSLLSGGGSYEQYF	TGTGCCAGCAGCTTACTTTCCGGGGGGGGATCCTACGAGCAGTACTTC
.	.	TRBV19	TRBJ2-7	CASSTFDGYEQYF	TGTGCCAGTAGTACCTTTGACGGCTACGAGCAGTACTTC
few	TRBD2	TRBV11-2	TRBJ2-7	CASSILAGVGTYEQYF	TGTGCCAGCAGCATTCTCGCGGGGGTAGGGACCTACGAGCAGTACTTC
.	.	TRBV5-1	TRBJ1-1	CASSLYQGAEAFF	TGCGCCAGCAGCTTGTATCAGGGCGCGGAAGCTTTCTTT
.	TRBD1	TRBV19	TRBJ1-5	CASSSGQGYNQPQHF	TGTGCCAGTAGCTCGGGACAGGGCTACAATCAGCCCCAGCATTTT
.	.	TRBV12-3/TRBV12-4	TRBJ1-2	CASTQGPSRYGYTF	TGTGCCAGCACCCAGGGTCCCTCGAGGTATGGCTACACCTTC
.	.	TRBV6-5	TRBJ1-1	CASSYSFGQEAFF	TGTGCCAGCAGTTACTCGTTCGGGCAGGAAGCTTTCTTT
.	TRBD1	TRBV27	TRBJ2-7	CASSLSWGTGDTLIYEQYF	TGTGCCAGCAGTTTATCGTGGGGGACAGGGGATACCCTGATCTACGAGCAGTACTTC
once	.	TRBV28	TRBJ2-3	CASSLTTANTDTQYF	TGTGCCAGCAGTTTAACGACAGCTAACACAGATACGCAGTATTTT
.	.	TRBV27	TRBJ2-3	CASSRRGVVTDTQYF	TGTGCCAGCAGTCGCAGGGGAGTCGTCACAGATACGCAGTATTTT
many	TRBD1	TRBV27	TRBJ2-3	CASSSGGGTDTQYF	TGTGCCAGCAGCTCAGGGGGCGGCACAGATACGCAGTATTTT
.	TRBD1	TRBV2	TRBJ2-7	CASSDTGQELSYEQYF	TGTGCCAGCAGCGATACCGGACAGGAGTTAAGCTACGAGCAGTACTTC
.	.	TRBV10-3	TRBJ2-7	CAISELDYLGEQYF	TGTGCCATCAGTGAGTTGGACTATCTCGGCGAGCAGTACTTC
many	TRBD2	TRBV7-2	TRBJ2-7	CASSFAMGLAAYEQYF	TGTGCCAGCAGCTTCGCTATGGGACTAGCGGCCTACGAGCAGTACTTC
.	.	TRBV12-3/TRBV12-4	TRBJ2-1	CASTQLRDNSYNEQFF	TGTGCCAGCACACAACTCCGGGACAACTCCTACAATGAGCAGTTCTTC
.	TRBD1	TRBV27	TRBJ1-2	CASSVQQGASGYTF	TGTGCCAGCAGTGTCCAACAGGGGGCAAGCGGCTACACCTTC
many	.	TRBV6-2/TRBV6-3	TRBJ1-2	CASRESGTPHSYTF	TGTGCCAGCAGAGAATCCGGGACACCTCATAGCTACACCTTC
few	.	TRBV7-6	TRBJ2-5	CASSTLEETQYF	TGTGCCAGCAGCACATTAGAAGAGACCCAGTACTTC
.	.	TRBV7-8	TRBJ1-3	CASSLETAGVTGNTIYF	TGTGCCAGCAGCTTAGAAACGGCCGGGGTTACTGGAAACACCATATATTTT
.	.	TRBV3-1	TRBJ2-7	CASSQDPGLATDYEQYF	TGTGCCAGCAGCCAAGACCCGGGGCTAGCGACAGACTACGAGCAGTACTTC
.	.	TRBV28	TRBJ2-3	CASSSWADTQYF	TGTGCCAGCAGTTCATGGGCTGATACGCAGTATTTT
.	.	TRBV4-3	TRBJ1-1	CASSQREVITEAFF	TGCGCCAGCAGCCAACGCGAGGTTATCACTGAAGCTTTCTTT
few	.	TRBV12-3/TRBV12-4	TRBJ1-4	CASSLGTEASELFF	TGTGCCAGCAGTTTAGGGACAGAGGCTTCGGAACTGTTTTTT
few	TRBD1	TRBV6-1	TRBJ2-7	CASRTETGTYEQYF	TGTGCCAGCAGGACCGAGACAGGGACCTACGAGCAGTACTTC
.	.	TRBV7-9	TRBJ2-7	CASSLGDGASYEQYF	TGTGCCAGCAGCTTAGGGGACGGAGCCTCCTACGAGCAGTACTTC
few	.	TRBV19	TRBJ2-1	CASSDGRYNEQFF	TGTGCCAGTAGCGATGGGAGATACAATGAGCAGTTCTTC
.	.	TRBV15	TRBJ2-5	CATSSLGETQYF	TGTGCCACCAGCTCTCTGGGAGAGACCCAGTACTTC
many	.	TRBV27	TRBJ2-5	CASSPFSGQETQYF	TGTGCCAGCAGTCCTTTTTCGGGCCAAGAGACCCAGTACTTC
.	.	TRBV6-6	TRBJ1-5	CASTQGQIYSNQPQHF	TGTGCCAGCACCCAGGGGCAGATTTATAGCAATCAGCCCCAGCATTTT
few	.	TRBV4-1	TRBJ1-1	CASSQVVPSAVEAFF	TGCGCCAGCAGCCAAGTTGTACCCTCGGCCGTGGAAGCTTTCTTT
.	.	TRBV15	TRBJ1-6	CATSRASARAYNSPLHF	TGTGCCACCAGCAGAGCCTCAGCCCGCGCCTATAATTCACCCCTCCACTTT
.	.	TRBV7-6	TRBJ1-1	CASSPTRDLEVHTEAFF	TGTGCCAGCAGCCCTACCCGGGACCTCGAGGTTCACACTGAAGCTTTCTTT
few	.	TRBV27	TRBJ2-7	CASSRYLRGDGEQYF	TGTGCCAGCAGTCGATACCTCAGGGGAGACGGCGAGCAGTACTTC
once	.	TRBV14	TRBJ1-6	CASSQEPDNSPLHF	TGTGCCAGCAGCCAAGAGCCGGATAATTCACCCCTCCACTTT
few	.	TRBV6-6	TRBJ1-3	CASTGGSGNTIYF	TGTGCCAGCACCGGTGGCTCTGGAAACACCATATATTTT
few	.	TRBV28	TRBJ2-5	CASSLRQGREETQYF	TGTGCCAGCAGTTTAAGGCAGGGAAGGGAGGAGACCCAGTACTTC
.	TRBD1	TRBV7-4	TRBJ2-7	CASSQGQGYSYEQYF	TGTGCCAGCAGCCAAGGACAGGGATACTCCTACGAGCAGTACTTC
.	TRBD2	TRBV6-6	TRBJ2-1	CASRDERGTHYNEQFF	TGTGCCAGCAGGGACGAGCGGGGGACACATTACAATGAGCAGTTCTTC
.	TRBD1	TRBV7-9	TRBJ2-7	CASSGQGSYEQYF	TGTGCCAGCAGCGGACAGGGGTCCTACGAGCAGTACTTC
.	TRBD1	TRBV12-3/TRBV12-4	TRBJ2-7	CASSQGQGAWYF	TGTGCCAGCAGTCAGGGACAGGGGGCTTGGTACTTC
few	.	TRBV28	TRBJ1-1	CASSLGADTEAFF	TGTGCCAGCAGTTTAGGGGCGGACACTGAAGCTTTCTTT
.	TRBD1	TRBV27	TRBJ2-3	CASSLARTGNADTQYF	TGTGCCAGCAGTTTGGCACGGACAGGGAACGCAGATACGCAGTATTTT
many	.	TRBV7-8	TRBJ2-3	CASSSLGGGTDTQYF	TGTGCCAGCAGCTCCCTAGGTGGGGGGACAGATACGCAGTATTTT
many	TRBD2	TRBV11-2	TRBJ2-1	CASSTRQMRGYMRYEQFF	TGTGCCAGCAGCACCCGCCAGATGCGGGGGTACATGCGGTATGAGCAGTTCTTC
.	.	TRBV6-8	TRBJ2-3	CASSYSSRGGTDTQYF	TGTGCCAGCAGTTACTCGTCCAGGGGCGGGACAGATACGCAGTATTTT
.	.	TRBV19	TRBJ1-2	CASSTFDWYGYTF	TGTGCCAGTAGCACCTTCGACTGGTATGGCTACACCTTC
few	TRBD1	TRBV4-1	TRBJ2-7	CASSQGASGGYEQYF	TGCGCCAGCAGCCAAGGAGCTTCAGGGGGCTACGAGCAGTACTTC
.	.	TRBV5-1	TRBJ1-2	CASSLAGAHGYTF	TGCGCCAGCAGCTTGGCAGGGGCCCATGGCTACACCTTC
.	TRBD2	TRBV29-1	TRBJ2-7	CSVDGLAGDYEQYF	TGCAGCGTTGATGGTCTAGCGGGGGACTACGAGCAGTACTTC
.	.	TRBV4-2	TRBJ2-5	CASSQVSVGRVEETQYF	TGTGCCAGCAGCCAAGTCTCGGTCGGGCGGGTTGAGGAGACCCAGTACTTC
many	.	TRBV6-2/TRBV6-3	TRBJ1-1	CASSQMNTEAFF	TGTGCCAGCAGTCAGATGAACACTGAAGCTTTCTTT
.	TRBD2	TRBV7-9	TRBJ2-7	CASSLGLAGTHEQYF	TGTGCCAGCAGCTTAGGACTAGCGGGGACCCACGAGCAGTACTTC
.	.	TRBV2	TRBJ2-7	CASSGAATYEQYF	TGTGCCAGCAGTGGAGCAGCCACCTACGAGCAGTACTTC